These 26 T cell receptor beta chains were sequenced from one sample in a study of control samples from healthy donors and cancer patients. Profiling relied on immunoSEQ multiplex PCR, and the TCRdb table lists in-frame clones only, not all of them. The table includes some 130,000 clones, roughly 92% detected once. Sequenced input: blood. The receptor set was obtained from a man aged 18-30 years in good health.

The chain couples TRBV9 to TRBJ1-6, with a tentative D call TRBD1 (5 bases). Trimming pared 3 bases from V and 6 bases from J, leaving 19 bases between. Germline CDR1 SGDLS, CDR2 YYNGEE. The CDR3 consists of 17 residues. The CDR3 protein is CASSAEPQGKGNSPLHF. In nucleotides, the CDR3 is TGTGCCAGCAGCGCCGAACCCCAGGGAAAGGGTAATTCACCCCTCCACTTT. Using reference TRBV9 and TRBJ1-6 for the parts outside the CDR3, the full variable domain is DSGVTQTPKHLITATGQRVTLRCSPRSGDLSVYWYQQSLDQGLQFLIQYYNGEERAKGNILERFSAQQFPDLHSELNLSSLELGDSALYFCASSAEPQGKGNSPLHFGNGTRLTVT.

J is TRBJ1-2 and V is TRBV6-5; 7 positions match TRBD1. CDR3 length: 13 residues. With 8 bases clipped from V and 8 bases from J, the junction kept 11 bases outside the gene matches. Germline V CDR1 and CDR2: MNHEY, SVGAGI. CDR3 loop: CASSRDRRGGYTF. The DNA for the CDR3 is TGTGCCAGCTCCCGGGACAGAAGGGGGGGCTACACCTTC.

This clone occurred once. The J gene is TRBJ2-2, the V gene TRBV2; weak D call: TRBD1 (5 bases). The CDR3 totals 16 residues. Trimming pared 4 bases from V and 6 bases from J, leaving 18 bases between. Germline V gene lookup returns CDR1 SNHLY and CDR2 FYNNEI. Here the CDR3 reads CASSVPIWGFSGELFF. Here the CDR3 DNA reads TGTGCCAGCAGTGTCCCCATCTGGGGCTTCTCCGGGGAGCTGTTTTTT. Full variable domain (rest looked up from reference TRBV2 and TRBJ2-2): EPEVTQTPSHQVTQMGQEVILRCVPISNHLYFYWYRQILGQKVEFLVSFYNNEISEKSEIFDDQFSVERPDGSNFTLKIRSTKLEDSAMYFCASSVPIWGFSGELFFGEGSRLTVL.

V is TRBV9 and J is TRBJ1-5; TRBD1 matches at 7 bases. With V trimmed by 0 bases and J by 4 bases, 4 bases remained unmatched. The CDR3 contains 15 residues. Germline CDR1 SGDLS, CDR2 YYNGEE. The CDR3 nucleotides are TGTGCCAGCAGCGTAGCGGGACAGTTTAATCAGCCCCAGCATTTT. It translates to CASSVAGQFNQPQHF.

The rearrangement links TRBV2 to TRBJ2-5; 7 positions agree with TRBD1. The germline V gene encodes CDR1 SNHLY and CDR2 FYNNEI. The CDR3 loop spans 18 amino acids. With 3 bases clipped from V and 2 bases from J, the junction kept 15 bases outside the gene matches. The CDR3 reads CASSDPGLVGGKQETQYF. The CDR3 DNA reads as TGTGCCAGCAGTGACCCGGGTCTTGTAGGGGGCAAACAAGAGACCCAGTACTTC.

The chain employs TRBV9 and TRBJ1-6; maybe TRBD1 (5 bases). The V gene lost 5 bases and the J gene lost 10 bases, with 16 bases spanning the gap. This CDR3 region has 14 residues. CDR1 and CDR2 (germline): SGDLS, YYNGEE. CDR3 in amino acids: CASSWGPGESPLHF. The CDR3 DNA is TGTGCCAGCAGTTGGGGCCCGGGGGAATCACCCCTCCACTTT.

The rearrangement uses TRBV3-1 (or the pseudogene TRBV3-2) and TRBJ1-6; tentative D call: TRBD1 (6 bases). CDR3 length: 16 amino acids. V dropped 0 bases and J dropped 7 bases, with 13 bases sitting between them. CDR1 LGHDT and CDR2 YNNKEL come from the germline V gene (reference sequence). Here the CDR3 reads CASSQEGGQGNSPLHF. CDR3 DNA sequence: TGTGCCAGCAGCCAAGAAGGGGGGCAGGGGAATTCACCCCTCCACTTT.

The chain uses TRBV5-4 and TRBJ2-3; no clear D. CDR1 SGHNT and CDR2 YYREEE come from the germline V gene (reference sequence). V was shortened by 4 bases and J by 1 base, with 7 bases between the two germline ends. This CDR3 has 13 amino acids. CDR3 nucleotides: TGTGCCAGCAGCCCAGAGCGCACAGATACGCAGTATTTT. Translated: CASSPERTDTQYF.

The V call is TRBV5-1, the J call TRBJ1-1; D ambiguous. V lost 1 base and J 1 base, leaving 8 bases between the germline ends. The CDR3 contains 14 residues. The germline gives CDR1 SGHRS, CDR2 YFSETQ. In DNA form, the CDR3 reads TGCGCCAGCAGCTTGTCAGCTGAGAACACTGAAGCTTTCTTT. This encodes CASSLSAENTEAFF.

The rearrangement links TRBV2 to TRBJ1-2, with D possibly being TRBD1 (5 bases). This CDR3 region has 13 residues. V lost 3 bases to trimming and J lost 7 bases, with 12 bases between them. Germline loops: CDR1 SNHLY, CDR2 FYNNEI. The CDR3 DNA reads as TGTGCCAGCAGTGAGGTTCTTGGGGCTGGCTACACCTTC. As protein: CASSEVLGAGYTF.

The J gene is TRBJ2-3, the V gene TRBV7-2; the match to TRBD1 covers 11 bases. The CDR3 is 15 amino acids. V was clipped by 1 base and J by 4 bases; unmatched bases: 1. Germline V gene sequence: CDR1 SGHTA, CDR2 FQGNSA. This CDR3 reads CASSLVGQGADTQYF. CDR3 in DNA: TGTGCCAGCAGCTTAGTGGGACAGGGGGCAGATACGCAGTATTTT.

Comments on this clone: Other DNA sequences in the same sample also yield this CDR3. This chain uses TRBV9 with TRBJ1-2, with a weak D call TRBD1 (6 bases). Germline V gives CDR1 SGDLS, CDR2 YYNGEE. Trimming took off 0 bases at V and 7 bases at J, with 16 bases between the two ends. The CDR3 sequence is 15 residues long. The CDR3 DNA reads TGTGCCAGCAGCGTAGATAGGCCGGGGGCGGGTGGCTACACCTTC. This encodes CASSVDRPGAGGYTF.

This clone was counted between two and nine times. V is TRBV19 and J is TRBJ2-7; 10 bases are a match to TRBD1. Germline CDR1 LNHDA, CDR2 SQIVND (reference sequence). The CDR3 runs to 17 residues. Germline trimming cut 4 bases from V and 4 bases from J; bases unmatched to any gene: 13. The CDR3 coding sequence is TGTGCCAGTAGTAAAGCGCCGGGACAGGGGAAAACGTACGAGCAGTACTTC. Protein product: CASSKAPGQGKTYEQYF.

The V and J genes are TRBV2 and TRBJ1-3, with D unresolved. V was cut by 0 bases and J by 6 bases, with 9 bases left in between. CDR3 length: 14 residues. Looked up from germline, CDR1 is SNHLY and CDR2 is FYNNEI. This CDR3 reads CASSEAAPANTIYF. CDR3 DNA sequence: TGTGCCAGCAGTGAAGCCGCTCCAGCAAACACCATATATTTT.

The chain carries TRBV5-4 and TRBJ1-2; TRBD1 might be the D (6 bases). The germline CDR1 and CDR2 sequences are SGHNT and YYREEE (reference sequence). Trimming stripped 4 bases from V and 0 bases from J, with 13 bases between. The CDR3 totals 15 residues. The CDR3 reads CASSPLTGTNYGYTF. The CDR3 DNA reads TGTGCCAGCAGCCCCTTAACAGGGACTAACTATGGCTACACCTTC.

The rearrangement joins TRBV7-9 to TRBJ1-2, with 8 bases aligning to TRBD1. This CDR3 contains 15 residues. Germline loops: CDR1 SEHNR, CDR2 FQNEAQ (reference sequence). V lost 5 bases to trimming and J lost 5 bases; unmatched junction nucleotides: 10. The CDR3 sequence is CASSPGGDGGYGYTF. The CDR3 DNA sequence: TGTGCCAGCAGCCCAGGGGGCGACGGTGGTTATGGCTACACCTTC.

This chain links TRBV6-2 or TRBV6-3 with TRBJ2-3, with D perhaps TRBD1 (6 bases). CDR3 length: 17 residues. Looked up from germline, CDR1 is MNHEY and CDR2 is SVGEGT. V lost 6 bases, J lost 0 bases, and 19 bases lay in between. CDR3 residues: CASSRNHRDPSTDTQYF. DNA of the CDR3: TGTGCCAGCAGCCGAAATCACAGGGATCCTAGCACAGATACGCAGTATTTT.

The CDR3 bases are TGTGCCAGCAGATTACAGGGGGCGCGAGAGACCCAGTACTTC. Translation gives CASRLQGARETQYF. This rearrangement joins TRBV25-1 to TRBJ2-5; 9 bases match TRBD1. This CDR3 is 14 amino acids long. The trim removed 6 bases at V and 4 bases at J, leaving 6 bases unmatched. Per germline, CDR1 MGHDK and CDR2 SYGVNS. The complete variable domain, with remaining parts taken from reference TRBV25-1 and TRBJ2-5, reads EADIYQTPRYLVIGTGKKITLECSQTMGHDKMYWYQQDPGMELHLIHYSYGVNSTEKGDLSSESTVSRIRTEHFPLTLESARPSHTSQYLCASRLQGARETQYFGPGTRLLVL.

J is TRBJ1-2 and V is TRBV5-1; 8 bases match TRBD1. The CDR3 is 18 residues long. After removal of 3 bases from V and 0 bases from J, the junction contained 13 bases not matched to a gene. In germline, CDR1 is SGHRS, CDR2 YFSETQ. The CDR3 loop reads CASSSALDRGLTNYGYTF. The CDR3 DNA reads as TGCGCCAGCAGCTCAGCTTTAGACAGGGGCTTGACTAACTATGGCTACACCTTC.

This sequence joins TRBV7-9 and TRBJ1-1; TRBD1 matches 10 bases. After removal of 4 bases from V and 5 bases from J, the junction contained 4 bases not matched to a gene. CDR3 size: 14 residues. Germline V gives CDR1 SEHNR, CDR2 FQNEAQ (reference sequence). CDR3 nucleotide sequence: TGTGCCAGCAGCTGGGACAGGGGAGGGACTGAAGCTTTCTTT. Amino acid sequence: CASSWDRGGTEAFF. Full variable domain (rest looked up from reference TRBV7-9 and TRBJ1-1): DTGVSQNPRHKITKRGQNVTFRCDPISEHNRLYWYRQTLGQGPEFLTYFQNEAQLEKSRLLSDRFSAERPKGSFSTLEIQRTEQGDSAMYLCASSWDRGGTEAFFGQGTRLTVV.

The chain has TRBV2 and TRBJ2-1; 13 nucleotides align to TRBD2. The germline gives CDR1 SNHLY, CDR2 FYNNEI. J gave up 6 bases and V 5 bases, and 7 bases lay outside the gene matches. This CDR3 contains 16 residues. The CDR3 DNA reads TGTGCCAGCAGTTCGAGAACTAGCGGGGGGGCCAATGAGCAGTTCTTC. This encodes CASSSRTSGGANEQFF.

The chain has TRBV6-6 and TRBJ1-3, with D uncertain. Trimming took off 0 bases at V and 0 bases at J, with 6 bases between the two ends. Germline CDR1 MNHNY, CDR2 SVGAGI (reference sequence). This CDR3 comprises 15 residues. The CDR3 spells CASSYSSVSGNTIYF. The CDR3 bases are TGTGCCAGCAGTTACTCGTCGGTCTCTGGAAACACCATATATTTT.

The CDR3 loop reads CASSKKGQGDQETQYF. The DNA for the CDR3 is TGTGCCAGCAGCAAAAAGGGACAGGGGGACCAAGAGACCCAGTACTTC. This chain uses TRBV21-1 with TRBJ2-5; TRBD1 reflects the table's D call only, with no check against the DNA. TRBV21-1 is a listed pseudogene. CDR3 size: 16 residues.

The V gene is TRBV3-1 (or the pseudogene TRBV3-2), the J gene TRBJ1-6; the D is unclear. Germline V gene sequence: CDR1 LGHDT, CDR2 YNNKEL (reference sequence). Trimming took 0 bases from V and 7 from J, leaving 10 bases between them. The CDR3 is 15 residues long. The CDR3 spells CASSQERVNNSPLHF. In DNA, the CDR3 is TGTGCCAGCAGCCAAGAGCGGGTGAACAATTCACCCCTCCACTTT.

The V and J genes are TRBV19 and TRBJ1-3; 7 positions agree with TRBD1. CDR1 LNHDA and CDR2 SQIVND come from the germline V gene (reference sequence). The CDR3 loop spans 18 amino acids. The J segment lost 2 bases and the V segment lost 5 bases, leaving 15 bases of the junction unmatched. The CDR3 loop is CASSPRGKGAQTGNTIYF. In DNA form, the CDR3 reads TGTGCCAGTAGTCCCCGTGGGAAGGGGGCGCAGACTGGAAACACCATATATTTT.

This chain joins TRBV5-1 and TRBJ1-1; TRBD1 aligns across 9 bases. The CDR3 runs 16 residues. CDR1 is SGHRS, CDR2 YFSETQ, per germline. V lost 0 bases, J lost 6 bases, and 9 bases stayed unmatched. The CDR3 reads CASSLDGTGSRAEAFF. DNA for the CDR3: TGCGCCAGCAGCTTGGATGGGACAGGGTCTAGGGCTGAAGCTTTCTTT.